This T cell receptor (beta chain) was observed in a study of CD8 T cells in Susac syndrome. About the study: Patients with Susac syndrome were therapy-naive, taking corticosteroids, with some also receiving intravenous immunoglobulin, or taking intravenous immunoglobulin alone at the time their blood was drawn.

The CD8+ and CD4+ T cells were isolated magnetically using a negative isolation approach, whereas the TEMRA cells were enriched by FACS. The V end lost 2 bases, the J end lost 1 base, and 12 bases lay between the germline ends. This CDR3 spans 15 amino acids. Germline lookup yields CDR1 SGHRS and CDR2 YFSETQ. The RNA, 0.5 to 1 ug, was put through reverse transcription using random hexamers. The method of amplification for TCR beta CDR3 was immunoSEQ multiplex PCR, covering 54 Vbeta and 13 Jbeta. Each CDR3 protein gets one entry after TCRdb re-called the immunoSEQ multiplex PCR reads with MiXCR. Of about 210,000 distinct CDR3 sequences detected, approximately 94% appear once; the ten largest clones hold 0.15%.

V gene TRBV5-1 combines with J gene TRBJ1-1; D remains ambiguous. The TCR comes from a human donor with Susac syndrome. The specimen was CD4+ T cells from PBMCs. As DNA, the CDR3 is TGCGCCAGCAGCTTACCCCTCCCAGCGAACACTGAAGCTTTCTTT. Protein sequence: CASSLPLPANTEAFF.